One and the same sample provided the 2 T cell receptor beta chains below, sequenced in a study of blood T cell repertoires in COVID-19. Only in-frame clones appear in the TCRdb table, and some are missing; sequencing was by immunoSEQ multiplex PCR. Here the sample spans some 64,000 clones, approximately 80% being singletons. Sequenced input: peripheral blood. Receptor source: a woman of 80 years or more with active or convalescent COVID-19.

The chain combines TRBV19 with TRBJ1-2, with 8 bases aligning to TRBD1. Trimming took 5 bases from V and 8 from J; bases not matched to a gene: 4. This CDR3 has 12 amino acids. Germline V gene sequence: CDR1 LNHDA, CDR2 SQIVND (reference sequence). CDR3 bases: TGTGCCAGTAGTTTCGGACAGGGAGGCTACACCTTC. Amino acid sequence: CASSFGQGGYTF.

This rearrangement joins TRBV6-5 to TRBJ1-1, with a tentative D call TRBD1 (5 bases). Trimming pared 6 bases from V and 3 bases from J, leaving 11 bases between. Per germline, CDR1 MNHEY and CDR2 SVGAGI. The CDR3 totals 13 residues. The CDR3 sequence is CASRPGPHTEAFF. CDR3 sequence (DNA): TGTGCCAGCAGACCAGGGCCCCACACTGAAGCTTTCTTT.